A selection of T cell receptor beta chains follows, all from one sample in a study of T cell responses to AZD1222 COVID-19 vaccine. TCRdb's copy holds only in-frame clones and misses some; the assay was immunoSEQ multiplex PCR. The table records fewer than 120,000 clones, around 89% of them present only once. Sequenced here: peripheral blood, sampled on day 0 of AZD1222 vaccination. The receptor set was obtained from an adult in good health. The CDR3 runs from the conserved cysteine through the conserved F or W. Each record gives: J gene, clone size, D gene, V gene, CDR3 protein, CDR3 DNA. The D gene is left open where the match is weak. Rows give clone size only sometimes, using once, few, many, or a class for an expanded clone.

j_call: TRBJ2-7
clone_size: NA
d_call: NA
v_call: TRBV3-1/TRBV3-2
cdr3_aa: CASSQGGKGYEQYF
cdr3_nt: TGTGCCAGCAGCCAAGGGGGTAAAGGGTACGAGCAGTACTTC

j_call: TRBJ2-3
clone_size: few
d_call: NA
v_call: TRBV6-4
cdr3_aa: CASSVMADAGDTQYF
cdr3_nt: TGTGCCAGCAGTGTGATGGCCGACGCGGGAGATACGCAGTATTTT

j_call: TRBJ2-7
clone_size: NA
d_call: TRBD1
v_call: TRBV6-5
cdr3_aa: CASTRQGVGSYEQYF
cdr3_nt: TGTGCCAGCACCAGACAGGGGGTCGGCTCCTACGAGCAGTACTTC

j_call: TRBJ2-1
clone_size: NA
d_call: TRBD2
v_call: TRBV20-1
cdr3_aa: CSASDSGGPGEQFF
cdr3_nt: TGCAGTGCTAGTGATAGCGGGGGGCCCGGGGAGCAGTTCTTC

j_call: TRBJ1-2
clone_size: NA
d_call: NA
v_call: TRBV29-1
cdr3_aa: CSVNTGNRGYTF
cdr3_nt: TGCAGCGTTAACACAGGGAATCGTGGCTACACCTTC

j_call: TRBJ2-1
clone_size: NA
d_call: NA
v_call: TRBV5-5
cdr3_aa: CASSWLRQASSYNEQFF
cdr3_nt: TGTGCCAGCAGTTGGTTAAGGCAGGCAAGCTCCTACAATGAGCAGTTCTTC

j_call: TRBJ2-3
clone_size: NA
d_call: NA
v_call: TRBV7-9
cdr3_aa: CASSLAGVTDTQYF
cdr3_nt: TGTGCCAGCAGCTTAGCGGGAGTCACAGATACGCAGTATTTT

j_call: TRBJ2-1
clone_size: NA
d_call: NA
v_call: TRBV6-5
cdr3_aa: CASSLGLAYSYNEQFF
cdr3_nt: TGTGCCAGCAGTTTGGGTTTGGCATACTCCTACAATGAGCAGTTCTTC

j_call: TRBJ1-6
clone_size: NA
d_call: NA
v_call: TRBV6-5
cdr3_aa: CASSYGQNNSPLHF
cdr3_nt: TGTGCCAGCAGTTACGGCCAAAATAATTCACCCCTCCACTTT

j_call: TRBJ2-6
clone_size: once
d_call: NA
v_call: TRBV3-1/TRBV3-2
cdr3_aa: CASSPSHAIRANVLTF
cdr3_nt: TGTGCCAGCAGCCCGTCACATGCCATCCGGGCCAACGTCCTGACTTTC

j_call: TRBJ2-2
clone_size: once
d_call: NA
v_call: TRBV7-6
cdr3_aa: CASSDRTSSFGELFF
cdr3_nt: TGTGCCAGCAGTGATCGGACATCTTCATTCGGGGAGCTGTTTTTT

j_call: TRBJ1-1
clone_size: NA
d_call: NA
v_call: TRBV9
cdr3_aa: CASSRGGTEAFF
cdr3_nt: TGTGCCAGCAGCCGCGGGGGAACTGAAGCTTTCTTT

j_call: TRBJ1-6
clone_size: NA
d_call: NA
v_call: TRBV5-6
cdr3_aa: CASSGSSYNSPLHF
cdr3_nt: TGTGCCAGCAGCGGGAGCAGTTATAATTCACCCCTCCACTTT

j_call: TRBJ1-4
clone_size: NA
d_call: NA
v_call: TRBV19
cdr3_aa: CASSRGKTNEKLFF
cdr3_nt: TGTGCCAGTAGTAGAGGAAAAACTAATGAAAAACTGTTTTTT

j_call: TRBJ1-3
clone_size: NA
d_call: NA
v_call: TRBV2
cdr3_aa: CASSPTAGGRNTIYF
cdr3_nt: TGTGCCAGCAGTCCCACAGCAGGTGGTAGAAACACCATATATTTT

j_call: TRBJ2-4
clone_size: NA
d_call: TRBD1
v_call: TRBV5-1
cdr3_aa: CASSLGDSRFF
cdr3_nt: TGCGCCAGCAGCTTGGGGGACAGCCGTTTCTTC

j_call: TRBJ2-1
clone_size: once
d_call: TRBD2
v_call: TRBV7-2
cdr3_aa: CASTSSSGALYEQFF
cdr3_nt: TGTGCCAGCACCTCATCTAGCGGGGCCCTCTATGAGCAGTTCTTC

j_call: TRBJ2-3
clone_size: NA
d_call: NA
v_call: TRBV5-6
cdr3_aa: CASSMDNTQYF
cdr3_nt: TGTGCCAGCAGCATGGATAATACGCAGTATTTT

j_call: TRBJ2-7
clone_size: NA
d_call: NA
v_call: TRBV5-1
cdr3_aa: CASSLGEIYEQYF
cdr3_nt: TGCGCCAGCAGCTTGGGTGAAATCTACGAGCAGTACTTC

j_call: TRBJ2-7
clone_size: NA
d_call: TRBD1
v_call: TRBV7-9
cdr3_aa: CASSLPRQGLDEQYF
cdr3_nt: TGTGCCAGCAGCTTACCCCGACAGGGTTTGGACGAGCAGTACTTC

j_call: TRBJ1-1
clone_size: NA
d_call: NA
v_call: TRBV19
cdr3_aa: CASSMNWNTEAFF
cdr3_nt: TGTGCCAGTAGTATGAACTGGAACACTGAAGCTTTCTTT

j_call: TRBJ2-7
clone_size: NA
d_call: TRBD1
v_call: TRBV18
cdr3_aa: CASSGGTGSAEQYF
cdr3_nt: TGTGCCAGCTCAGGAGGGACAGGGAGTGCGGAGCAGTACTTC